These T cell receptor beta chains were read from a single sample in a study of blood T cell repertoires in COVID-19. The data were produced by immunoSEQ multiplex PCR, yet TCRdb's version contains in-frame clones alone and is incomplete. This repertoire shows fewer than 200,000 clones, 70% to 90% found once; its top ten account for approximately 2%. The sequencing input was peripheral blood. These receptor sequences come from a man in his late teens or twenties who had recovered from COVID-19. Both conserved end residues are part of each CDR3. D genes are given only for firm matches. Rows may omit the clone size; those that give it use once, few, many or a size class.

J gene: TRBJ2-3
clone size: -
D gene: TRBD2
V gene: TRBV5-4
CDR3 DNA: TGTGCCAGCAGCTTGGTGTCTAGCGGGAGAATAGATACGCAGTATTTT
CDR3 protein: CASSLVSSGRIDTQYF

J gene: TRBJ2-3
clone size: -
D gene: TRBD1
V gene: TRBV30
CDR3 DNA: TGTGCCTGGAGTTCCCCGGACAGGGATAGCACAGATACGCAGTATTTT
CDR3 protein: CAWSSPDRDSTDTQYF

J gene: TRBJ2-1
clone size: -
D gene: -
V gene: TRBV12-5
CDR3 DNA: TGTGCTAGTGAGGGGCGGGGCAGGCGCTTTTTGAATGAGCAGTTCTTC
CDR3 protein: CASEGRGRRFLNEQFF

J gene: TRBJ2-5
clone size: -
D gene: -
V gene: TRBV2
CDR3 DNA: TGTGCCAGCAGTGGGGAGATCCAAGAGACCCAGTACTTC
CDR3 protein: CASSGEIQETQYF

J gene: TRBJ1-2
clone size: -
D gene: TRBD1
V gene: TRBV6-5
CDR3 DNA: TGTGCCAGCAGCCGGGACAGGGCGCCCTATGGCTACACCTTC
CDR3 protein: CASSRDRAPYGYTF

J gene: TRBJ2-5
clone size: -
D gene: TRBD2
V gene: TRBV7-2
CDR3 DNA: TGTGCCAGCAGCTTAGGAGCCAGGCTAGCGGACCAAGAGACCCAGTACTTC
CDR3 protein: CASSLGARLADQETQYF

J gene: TRBJ2-5
clone size: -
D gene: -
V gene: TRBV14
CDR3 DNA: TGTGCCAGCAGCCAACCCCAGGGTTATCGGGAGACCCAGTACTTC
CDR3 protein: CASSQPQGYRETQYF

J gene: TRBJ2-1
clone size: -
D gene: -
V gene: TRBV12-3/TRBV12-4
CDR3 DNA: TGTGCCAGCAGTCCTAGGAGTGTAAATGAGCAGTTCTTC
CDR3 protein: CASSPRSVNEQFF

J gene: TRBJ1-2
clone size: -
D gene: TRBD1
V gene: TRBV19
CDR3 DNA: TGTGCCACCAGACAGGGTGGTTATGGCTACACCTTC
CDR3 protein: CATRQGGYGYTF

J gene: TRBJ1-4
clone size: -
D gene: -
V gene: TRBV25-1
CDR3 DNA: TGTGCCAGTAGTTATAGTATTTCGGATGAAAAACTGTTTTTT
CDR3 protein: CASSYSISDEKLFF

J gene: TRBJ2-7
clone size: -
D gene: -
V gene: TRBV7-9
CDR3 DNA: TGTGCCAGCAGCCTCGACTTTTTCGAGCAGTACTTC
CDR3 protein: CASSLDFFEQYF

J gene: TRBJ2-5
clone size: -
D gene: -
V gene: TRBV2
CDR3 DNA: TGTGCCAGCAGTGAAAATCTGGCCAGCCAAGAGACCCAGTACTTC
CDR3 protein: CASSENLASQETQYF

J gene: TRBJ2-2
clone size: -
D gene: TRBD2
V gene: TRBV6-1
CDR3 DNA: TGTGCCAGCAGTGAAGGGTTCGGACTAGCGGGAGGTACCGGGGAGCTGTTTTTT
CDR3 protein: CASSEGFGLAGGTGELFF

J gene: TRBJ2-3
clone size: -
D gene: -
V gene: TRBV4-3
CDR3 DNA: TGCGCCAGCAGCGCTTCCGGGACTGGGCTTTCGGCGCAGTATTTT
CDR3 protein: CASSASGTGLSAQYF

J gene: TRBJ1-5
clone size: -
D gene: TRBD1
V gene: TRBV6-2/TRBV6-3
CDR3 DNA: TGTGCCAGCAGTCTTACAGGGGATCAGCCCCAGCATTTT
CDR3 protein: CASSLTGDQPQHF

J gene: TRBJ2-5
clone size: once
D gene: -
V gene: TRBV30
CDR3 DNA: TGTGCCTGGATGGGCCGGGAGACCCAGTACTTC
CDR3 protein: CAWMGRETQYF